This is a list of T cell receptor beta chains from one sample in a study of shared T cell receptors in the human thymus. The repertoire was sequenced with immunoSEQ multiplex PCR; TCRdb's copy has only in-frame clones and lacks some. This sample has approximately 730,000 clones, with 70% to 90% found just once. The same specimen was also included in a second study, on human thymus T cells.

Sequenced: thymocytes. Every receptor here comes from a girl less than two years old with a congenital heart defect. The CDR3 runs from the conserved cysteine through the conserved F or W. A D gene is named only where the DNA matches it firmly. A clone size is listed for some rows: how often the clone was seen (once, few, many), or a class if it is expanded.

>-|-|TRBJ2-1|TRBV6-6
CASSYPPGTFNEQFF
TGTGCCAGCAGTTACCCTCCAGGGACTTTTAATGAGCAGTTCTTC
>-|-|TRBJ2-7|TRBV10-2
CASSGLSTPYYEQYF
TGCGCCAGCAGCGGACTATCAACCCCCTACTACGAGCAGTACTTC
>few|TRBD1|TRBJ1-1|TRBV28
CASSFNPTGRNTEAFF
TGTGCCAGCAGTTTTAACCCGACAGGGAGGAACACTGAAGCTTTCTTT
>-|-|TRBJ2-7|TRBV5-8
CASSLEHTYEQYF
TGTGCCAGCAGCTTGGAACATACCTACGAGCAGTACTTC
>-|TRBD2|TRBJ2-7|TRBV28
CASSSTSGGPPYEQYF
TGTGCCAGCAGTTCGACTAGCGGGGGACCGCCCTACGAGCAGTACTTC
>-|TRBD1|TRBJ2-7|TRBV14
CASSQDRDRGTYEQYF
TGTGCCAGCAGCCAAGATCGGGACAGGGGCACCTACGAGCAGTACTTC
>-|TRBD1|TRBJ2-5|TRBV19
CASRSGTGGMETQYF
TGTGCCAGTAGGTCTGGGACAGGGGGCATGGAGACCCAGTACTTC
>-|-|TRBJ2-5|TRBV27
CASSLGSGAGETQYF
TGTGCCAGCAGTTTAGGATCAGGGGCGGGAGAGACCCAGTACTTC
>few|-|TRBJ1-2|TRBV18
CASSSRVFYGYTF
TGTGCCAGCTCCTCGCGGGTCTTCTATGGCTACACCTTC
>-|TRBD1|TRBJ1-6|TRBV4-3
CASSSNRGRSYNSPLHF
TGCGCCAGCAGCTCCAACAGGGGAAGGTCCTATAATTCACCCCTCCACTTT
>-|-|TRBJ2-2|TRBV7-2
CASSLRLVTGELFF
TGTGCCAGCAGCCTCCGTCTTGTCACCGGGGAGCTGTTTTTT
>few|-|TRBJ2-7|TRBV27
CASRRTRSSYEQYF
TGTGCCAGCAGACGGACACGAAGCTCCTACGAGCAGTACTTC
>-|TRBD2|TRBJ2-3|TRBV4-2
CASSQDLRGVFSTDTQYF
TGTGCCAGCAGCCAAGATTTGCGGGGGGTTTTTAGCACAGATACGCAGTATTTT
>-|TRBD1|TRBJ2-7|TRBV7-6
CASRARQGRNEQYF
TGTGCCAGCAGAGCGCGACAGGGGAGGAACGAGCAGTACTTC
>-|TRBD1|TRBJ2-7|TRBV5-6
CASSLEGQGTGYRHF
TGTGCCAGCAGCTTGGAGGGACAGGGGACAGGTTACCGACATTTC
>once|-|TRBJ2-1|TRBV27
CASSWTAYNEQFF
TGTGCCAGCAGCTGGACAGCCTACAATGAGCAGTTCTTC
>-|TRBD2|TRBJ2-1|TRBV5-8
CASSLPGGSYNEQFF
TGTGCCAGCAGCTTGCCCGGGGGGTCCTACAATGAGCAGTTCTTC
>-|TRBD1|TRBJ2-2|TRBV19
CASSRGDRGNTGELFF
TGTGCCAGTAGTCGAGGGGACAGGGGGAACACCGGGGAGCTGTTTTTT
>-|TRBD1|TRBJ1-2|TRBV5-5
CASSLKGQANYGYTF
TGTGCCAGCAGCTTGAAGGGACAGGCGAACTATGGCTACACCTTC
>-|-|TRBJ1-4|TRBV7-6
CASSLGSLGGDEKLFF
TGTGCCAGCAGCTTGGGGTCTTTGGGGGGGGATGAAAAACTGTTTTTT
>-|-|TRBJ1-2|TRBV25-1
CASSEGTSNGYTF
TGTGCCAGCAGTGAAGGGACTTCCAATGGCTACACCTTC
>once|TRBD1|TRBJ2-3|TRBV15
CATSREGQGPGTDTQYF
TGTGCCACCAGCAGAGAGGGACAGGGGCCTGGCACAGATACGCAGTATTTT
>once|-|TRBJ1-5|TRBV5-6
CASSFGGRGRNQPQHF
TGTGCCAGCAGCTTTGGAGGGAGAGGGCGCAATCAGCCCCAGCATTTT
>-|-|TRBJ1-6|TRBV14
CASSQDEGSLLGSPLHF
TGTGCCAGCAGCCAAGATGAGGGATCCCTACTGGGTTCACCCCTCCACTTT
>once|TRBD1|TRBJ2-7|TRBV30
CAWGDRSTTTEGYEQYF
TGTGCCTGGGGGGACAGGTCGACTACCACCGAGGGTTACGAGCAGTACTTC
>-|-|TRBJ1-1|TRBV19
CASSIGPGPNTEAFF
TGTGCCAGTAGTATAGGGCCAGGGCCAAACACTGAAGCTTTCTTT
>few|TRBD1|TRBJ2-5|TRBV28
CASSLTPGQGDQETQYF
TGTGCCAGCAGTTTAACGCCGGGACAGGGGGACCAAGAGACCCAGTACTTC
>-|-|TRBJ2-1|TRBV6-6
CASTPDRAYNEQFF
TGTGCCAGCACCCCAGACCGGGCCTACAATGAGCAGTTCTTC
>-|TRBD1|TRBJ2-7|TRBV27
CASSLGESGTGSYEQYF
TGTGCCAGCAGTTTAGGAGAATCCGGGACAGGATCCTACGAGCAGTACTTC
>-|-|TRBJ1-4|TRBV6-5
CASSFGGSNEKLFF
TGTGCCAGCAGTTTTGGAGGATCTAATGAAAAACTGTTTTTT
>-|-|TRBJ1-6|TRBV4-3
CASSQGSNPYPSSYNSPLHF
TGCGCCAGCAGCCAAGGTTCGAACCCCTACCCAAGCTCCTATAATTCACCCCTCCACTTT
>-|-|TRBJ1-1|TRBV27
CASSQNTGVMNTEAFF
TGTGCCAGCAGCCAGAATACGGGGGTCATGAACACTGAAGCTTTCTTT
>-|TRBD1|TRBJ2-1|TRBV5-1
CASSILPGGPDNKVVCEQFF
TGCGCCAGCAGCATACTACCAGGGGGCCCTGATAACAAGGTGGTATGTGAGCAGTTCTTC
>-|-|TRBJ1-1|TRBV6-6
CASSYEGVDTEAFF
TGTGCCAGCAGTTACGAAGGGGTCGACACTGAAGCTTTCTTT
>-|-|TRBJ1-1|TRBV5-1
CASSLAQSTEAFF
TGCGCCAGCAGCTTGGCCCAGTCTACTGAAGCTTTCTTT
>once|-|TRBJ1-1|TRBV5-6
CASSLEGGNEAFF
TGTGCCAGCAGCTTGGAGGGGGGGAATGAAGCTTTCTTT
>once|TRBD2|TRBJ2-3|TRBV29-1
CSVTAETSDTQYF
TGCAGCGTCACCGCCGAGACTAGCGATACGCAGTATTTT
>-|TRBD1|TRBJ1-1|TRBV5-1
CASSLTRQGEKGNTEAFF
TGCGCCAGCAGCTTAACAAGACAGGGTGAGAAAGGGAACACTGAAGCTTTCTTT
>-|TRBD1|TRBJ2-7|TRBV14
CASSQDRVRDRLYEQYF
TGTGCCAGCAGCCAAGATCGCGTAAGGGACAGGCTCTACGAGCAGTACTTC
>once|-|TRBJ1-6|TRBV18
CASSPGRADSPLHF
TGTGCCAGCTCACCAGGGAGGGCGGATTCACCCCTCCACTTT
>few|TRBD1|TRBJ1-1|TRBV9
CASSVQGAGSEAFF
TGTGCCAGCAGCGTGCAGGGGGCTGGGTCTGAAGCTTTCTTT
>-|-|TRBJ2-6|TRBV5-1
CASSLGQSSGANVLTF
TGCGCCAGCAGCCTCGGACAGTCCTCTGGGGCCAACGTCCTGACTTTC
>-|-|TRBJ1-6|TRBV25-1
CASSERGYPNSPLHF
TGTGCCAGCAGTGAAAGAGGGTACCCTAATTCACCCCTCCACTTT
>-|TRBD1|TRBJ1-4|TRBV5-5
CASSLTDDRDNEKLFF
TGTGCCAGCAGCCTCACCGACGACAGGGACAATGAAAAACTGTTTTTT
>-|-|TRBJ2-2|TRBV5-1
CASSCQMGRDNPGTGELFF
TGCGCCAGCAGCTGCCAGATGGGCCGGGACAACCCGGGGACCGGGGAGCTGTTTTTT
>-|TRBD1|TRBJ1-1|TRBV6-5
CASSWTGFEGGAEAFF
TGTGCCAGCAGTTGGACAGGGTTTGAGGGGGGCGCTGAAGCTTTCTTT
>-|TRBD1|TRBJ1-1|TRBV28
CASSSGTGGEGGMNTEAFF
TGTGCCAGCAGTTCCGGGACAGGGGGAGAGGGGGGTATGAACACTGAAGCTTTCTTT
>-|TRBD2|TRBJ2-5|TRBV5-1
CASQTSGGVETQYF
TGCGCCTCCCAGACTAGCGGGGGCGTGGAGACCCAGTACTTC